This T cell receptor (beta chain) was recovered during a study of CD8 T cells in ankylosing spondylitis. Study observations and caveats: For ankylosing spondylitis blood, a TCR beta motif of 7 or 8 highly homologous variants appeared characteristic.

One entry per CDR3 protein results from TCRdb running MiXCR on the 5' RACE reads. The sample includes fewer than 550,000 distinct CDR3 sequences, roughly 5% of them seen just once. On this clonotype: As yet, its antigen is unknown. A much larger clone lies a single base off, so this may be a read error.

Input material: blood, either unsorted or a sorted T cell fraction (not recorded which). This sequence originates from a male donor with ankylosing spondylitis.

The CDR3 is CASSLGTLFYEQYF. DNA for the CDR3: TGCGCCAGCAGCTTGGGGACACTTTTCTACGAGCAGTACTTC. J is TRBJ2-7 and V is TRBV5-1; TRBD1 might be the D (5 bases). Germline loops: CDR1 SGHRS, CDR2 YFSETQ. V gave up 0 bases and J gave up 3 bases, with 10 bases separating them. The CDR3 sequence is 14 residues long.